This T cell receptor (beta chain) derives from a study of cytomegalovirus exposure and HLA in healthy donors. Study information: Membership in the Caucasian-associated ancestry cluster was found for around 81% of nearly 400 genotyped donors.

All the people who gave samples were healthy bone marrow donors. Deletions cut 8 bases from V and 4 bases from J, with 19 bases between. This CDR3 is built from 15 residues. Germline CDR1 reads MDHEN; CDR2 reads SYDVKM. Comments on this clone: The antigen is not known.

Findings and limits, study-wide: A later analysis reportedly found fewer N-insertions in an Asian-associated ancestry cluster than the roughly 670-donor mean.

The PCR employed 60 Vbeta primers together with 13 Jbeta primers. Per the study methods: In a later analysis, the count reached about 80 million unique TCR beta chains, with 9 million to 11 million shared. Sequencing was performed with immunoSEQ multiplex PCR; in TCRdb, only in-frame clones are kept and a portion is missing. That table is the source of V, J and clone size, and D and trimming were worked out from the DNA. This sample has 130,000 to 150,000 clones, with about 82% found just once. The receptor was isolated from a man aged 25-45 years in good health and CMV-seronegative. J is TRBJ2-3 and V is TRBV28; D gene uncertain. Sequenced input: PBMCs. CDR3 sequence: CASLGSGPLADTQYF. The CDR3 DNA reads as TGTGCCAGCTTAGGCAGTGGGCCACTCGCAGATACGCAGTATTTT. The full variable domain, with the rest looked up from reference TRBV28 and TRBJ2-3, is DVKVTQSSRYLVKRTGEKVFLECVQDMDHENMFWYRQDPGLGLRLIYFSYDVKMKEKGDIPEGYSVSREKKERFSLILESASTNQTSMYLCASLGSGPLADTQYFGPGTRLTVL.